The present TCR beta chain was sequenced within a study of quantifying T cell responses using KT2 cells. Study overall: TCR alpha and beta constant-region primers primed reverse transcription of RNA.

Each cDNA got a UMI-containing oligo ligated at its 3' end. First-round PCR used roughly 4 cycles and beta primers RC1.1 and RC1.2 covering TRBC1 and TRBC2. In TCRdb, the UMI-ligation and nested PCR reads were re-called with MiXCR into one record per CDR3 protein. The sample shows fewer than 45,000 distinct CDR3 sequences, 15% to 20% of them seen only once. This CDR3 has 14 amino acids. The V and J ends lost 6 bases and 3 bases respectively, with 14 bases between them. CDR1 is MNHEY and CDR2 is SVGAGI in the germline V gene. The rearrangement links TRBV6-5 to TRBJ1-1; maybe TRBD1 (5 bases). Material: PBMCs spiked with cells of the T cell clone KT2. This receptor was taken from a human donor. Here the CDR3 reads CASSFGTDYTEAFF. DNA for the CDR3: TGTGCCAGCAGCTTCGGGACGGACTACACTGAAGCTTTCTTT.